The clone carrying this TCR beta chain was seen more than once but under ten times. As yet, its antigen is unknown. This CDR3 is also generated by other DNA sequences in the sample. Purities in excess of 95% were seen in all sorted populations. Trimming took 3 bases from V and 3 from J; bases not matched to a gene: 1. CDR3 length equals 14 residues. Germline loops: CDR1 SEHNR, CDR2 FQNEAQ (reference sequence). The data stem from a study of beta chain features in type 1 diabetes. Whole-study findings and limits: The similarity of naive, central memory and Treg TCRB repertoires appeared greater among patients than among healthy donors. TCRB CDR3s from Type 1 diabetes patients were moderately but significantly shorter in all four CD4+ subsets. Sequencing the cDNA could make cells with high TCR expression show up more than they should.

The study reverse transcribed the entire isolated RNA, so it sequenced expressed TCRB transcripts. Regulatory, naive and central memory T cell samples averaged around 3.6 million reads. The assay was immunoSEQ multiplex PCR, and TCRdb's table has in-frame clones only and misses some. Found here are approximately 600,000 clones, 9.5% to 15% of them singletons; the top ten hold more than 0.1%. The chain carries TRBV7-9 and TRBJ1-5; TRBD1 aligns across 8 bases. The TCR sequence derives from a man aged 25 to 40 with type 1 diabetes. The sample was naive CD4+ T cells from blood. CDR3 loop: CASSLGQDNQPQHF. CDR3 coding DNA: TGTGCCAGCAGCTTGGGACAGGACAATCAGCCCCAGCATTTT. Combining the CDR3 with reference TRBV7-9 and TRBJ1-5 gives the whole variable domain DTGVSQNPRHKITKRGQNVTFRCDPISEHNRLYWYRQTLGQGPEFLTYFQNEAQLEKSRLLSDRFSAERPKGSFSTLEIQRTEQGDSAMYLCASSLGQDNQPQHFGDGTRLSIL.